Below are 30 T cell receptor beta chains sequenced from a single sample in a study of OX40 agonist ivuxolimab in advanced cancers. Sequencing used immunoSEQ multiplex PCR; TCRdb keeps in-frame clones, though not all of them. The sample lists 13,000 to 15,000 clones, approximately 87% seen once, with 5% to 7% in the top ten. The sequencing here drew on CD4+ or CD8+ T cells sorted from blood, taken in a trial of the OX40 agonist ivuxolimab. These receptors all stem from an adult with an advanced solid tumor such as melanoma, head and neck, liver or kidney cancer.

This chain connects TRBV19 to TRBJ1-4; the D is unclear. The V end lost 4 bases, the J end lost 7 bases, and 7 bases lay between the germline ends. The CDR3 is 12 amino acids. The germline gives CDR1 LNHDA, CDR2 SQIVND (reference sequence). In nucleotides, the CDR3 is TGTGCCAGTAGTACCGGACGTGAAAAACTGTTTTTT. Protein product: CASSTGREKLFF.

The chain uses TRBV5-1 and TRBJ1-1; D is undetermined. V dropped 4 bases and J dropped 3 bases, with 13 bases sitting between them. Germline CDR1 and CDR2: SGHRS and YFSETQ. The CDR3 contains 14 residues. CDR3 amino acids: CASSREGMDTEAFF. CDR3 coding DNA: TGCGCCAGCAGCCGGGAAGGGATGGACACTGAAGCTTTCTTT.

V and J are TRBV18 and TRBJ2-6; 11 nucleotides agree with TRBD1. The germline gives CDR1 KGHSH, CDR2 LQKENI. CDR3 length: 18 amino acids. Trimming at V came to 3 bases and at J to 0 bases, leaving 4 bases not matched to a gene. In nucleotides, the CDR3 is TGTGCCAGCTCACCTCGGGACAGGGGGTTCTCTGGGGCCAACGTCCTGACTTTC. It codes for CASSPRDRGFSGANVLTF.

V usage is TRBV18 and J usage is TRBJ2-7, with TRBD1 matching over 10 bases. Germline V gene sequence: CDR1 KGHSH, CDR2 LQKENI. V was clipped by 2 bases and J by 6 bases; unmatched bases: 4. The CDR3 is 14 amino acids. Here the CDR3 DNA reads TGTGCCAGCTCACCAAGACAGGGGGCTGGCGAGCAGTACTTC. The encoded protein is CASSPRQGAGEQYF.

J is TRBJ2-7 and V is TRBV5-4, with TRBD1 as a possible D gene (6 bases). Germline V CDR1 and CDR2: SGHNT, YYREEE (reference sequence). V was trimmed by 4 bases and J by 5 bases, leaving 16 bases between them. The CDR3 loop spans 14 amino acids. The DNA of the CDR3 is TGTGCCAGCAGCGAGGGGACACGCCGCCACGAGCAGTACTTC. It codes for CASSEGTRRHEQYF.

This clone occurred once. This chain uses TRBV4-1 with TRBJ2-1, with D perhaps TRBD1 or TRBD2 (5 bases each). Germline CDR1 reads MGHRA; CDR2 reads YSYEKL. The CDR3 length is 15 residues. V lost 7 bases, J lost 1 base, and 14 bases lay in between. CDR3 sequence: CASTLGERSYNEQFF. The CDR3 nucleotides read TGCGCCAGCACCTTGGGGGAAAGGTCCTACAATGAGCAGTTCTTC.

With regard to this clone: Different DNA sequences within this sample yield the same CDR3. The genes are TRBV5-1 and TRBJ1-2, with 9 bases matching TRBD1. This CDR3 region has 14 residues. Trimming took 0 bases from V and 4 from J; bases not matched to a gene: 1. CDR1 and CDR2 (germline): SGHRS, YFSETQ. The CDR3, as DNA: TGCGCCAGCAGCTTGGTGGGACAGGGCTATGGCTACACCTTC. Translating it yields CASSLVGQGYGYTF.

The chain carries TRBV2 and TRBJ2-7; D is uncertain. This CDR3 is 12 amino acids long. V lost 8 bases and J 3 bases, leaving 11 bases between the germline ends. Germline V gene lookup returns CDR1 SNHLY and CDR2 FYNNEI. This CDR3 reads CASSPINYEQYF. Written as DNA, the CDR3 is TGTGCCAGCTCCCCTATTAACTACGAGCAGTACTTC.

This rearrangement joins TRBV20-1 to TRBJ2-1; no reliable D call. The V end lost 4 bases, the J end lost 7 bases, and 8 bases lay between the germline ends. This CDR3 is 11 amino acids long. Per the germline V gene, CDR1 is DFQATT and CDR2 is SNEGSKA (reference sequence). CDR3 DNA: TGCAGTGCTACGAGTCAAAATGAGCAGTTCTTC. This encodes CSATSQNEQFF.

CDR3 sequence: CSVLEENRSNYGYTF. CDR3 coding DNA: TGCAGCGTTTTGGAGGAGAATCGCTCTAACTATGGCTACACCTTC. The gene calls are TRBV29-1 and TRBJ1-2; D call uncertain. This CDR3 comprises 15 residues. In germline, CDR1 is SQVTM, CDR2 ANQGSEA. The V end lost 5 bases, the J end lost 0 bases, and 16 bases lay between the germline ends.

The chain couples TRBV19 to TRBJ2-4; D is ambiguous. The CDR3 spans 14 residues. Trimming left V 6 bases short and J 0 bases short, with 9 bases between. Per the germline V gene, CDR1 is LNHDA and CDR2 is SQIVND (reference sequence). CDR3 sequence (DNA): TGTGCCAGTAGCGGTGAACTAGCCAAAAACATTCAGTACTTC. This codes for CASSGELAKNIQYF.

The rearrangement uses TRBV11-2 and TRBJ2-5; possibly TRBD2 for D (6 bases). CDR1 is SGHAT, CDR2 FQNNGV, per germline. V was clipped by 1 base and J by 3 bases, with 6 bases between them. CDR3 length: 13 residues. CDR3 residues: CASSLGLEETQYF. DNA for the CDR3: TGTGCCAGCAGCTTAGGACTAGAAGAGACCCAGTACTTC. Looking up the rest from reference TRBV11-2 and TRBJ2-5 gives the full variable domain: EAGVAQSPRYKIIEKRQSVAFWCNPISGHATLYWYQQILGQGPKLLIQFQNNGVVDDSQLPKDRFSAERLKGVDSTLKIQPAKLEDSAVYLCASSLGLEETQYFGPGTRLLVL.

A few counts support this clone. The CDR3 DNA sequence: TGTGCCAGCTCAACGGGACAGGGTTCCTGGGAGCAGTACTTC. Its translation: CASSTGQGSWEQYF. The J gene is TRBJ2-7, the V gene TRBV18; TRBD1 aligns across 9 bases. The CDR3 is 14 amino acids. Germline V gene data show CDR1 as KGHSH and CDR2 as LQKENI. The J segment lost 7 bases and the V segment lost 5 bases, leaving 9 bases of the junction unmatched.

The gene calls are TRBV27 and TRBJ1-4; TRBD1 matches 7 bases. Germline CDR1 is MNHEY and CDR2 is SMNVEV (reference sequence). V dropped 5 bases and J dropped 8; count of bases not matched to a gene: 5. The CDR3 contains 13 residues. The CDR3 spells CASSGQVGEKLFF. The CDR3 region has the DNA TGTGCCAGCAGTGGACAGGTCGGCGAAAAACTGTTTTTT.

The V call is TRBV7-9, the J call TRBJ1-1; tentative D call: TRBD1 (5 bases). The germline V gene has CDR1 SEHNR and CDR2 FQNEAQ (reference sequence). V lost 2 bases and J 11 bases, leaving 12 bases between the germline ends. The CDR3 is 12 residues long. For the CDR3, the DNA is TGTGCCAGCAGCTTAAGGGGACTGCGGGCTTTCTTT. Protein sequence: CASSLRGLRAFF.

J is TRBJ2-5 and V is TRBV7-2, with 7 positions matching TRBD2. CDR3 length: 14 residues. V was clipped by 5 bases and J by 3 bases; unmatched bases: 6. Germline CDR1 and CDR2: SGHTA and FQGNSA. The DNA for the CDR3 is TGTGCCAGCAGCCCCTGGGACTACAAAGAGACCCAGTACTTC. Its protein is CASSPWDYKETQYF. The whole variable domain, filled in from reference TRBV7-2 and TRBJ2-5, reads GAGVSQSPSNKVTEKGKDVELRCDPISGHTALYWYRQSLGQGLEFLIYFQGNSAPDKSGLPSDRFSAERTGGSVSTLTIQRTQQEDSAVYLCASSPWDYKETQYFGPGTRLLVL.

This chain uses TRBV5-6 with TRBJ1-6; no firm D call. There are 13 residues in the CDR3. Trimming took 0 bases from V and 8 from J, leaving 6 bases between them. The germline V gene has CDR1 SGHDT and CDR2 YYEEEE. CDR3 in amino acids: CASSLGQYSPLHF. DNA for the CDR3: TGTGCCAGCAGCTTGGGCCAGTATTCACCCCTCCACTTT.

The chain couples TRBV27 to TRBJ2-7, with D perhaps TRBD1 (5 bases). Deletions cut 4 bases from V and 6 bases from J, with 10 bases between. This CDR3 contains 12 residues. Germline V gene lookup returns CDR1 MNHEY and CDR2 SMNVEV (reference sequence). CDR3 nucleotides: TGTGCCAGCAGTTCAGGGCTTTCCGAGCAGTACTTC. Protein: CASSSGLSEQYF.

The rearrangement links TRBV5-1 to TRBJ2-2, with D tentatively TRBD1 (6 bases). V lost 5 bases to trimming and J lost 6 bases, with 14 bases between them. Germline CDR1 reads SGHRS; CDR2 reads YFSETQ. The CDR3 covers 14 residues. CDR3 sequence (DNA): TGCGCCAGCAGAGGGGGTAACGGGGCCGGGGAGCTGTTTTTT. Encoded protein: CASRGGNGAGELFF. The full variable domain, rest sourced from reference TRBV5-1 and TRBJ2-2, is KAGVTQTPRYLIKTRGQQVTLSCSPISGHRSVSWYQQTPGQGLQFLFEYFSETQRNKGNFPGRFSGRQFSNSRSEMNVSTLELGDSALYLCASRGGNGAGELFFGEGSRLTVL.

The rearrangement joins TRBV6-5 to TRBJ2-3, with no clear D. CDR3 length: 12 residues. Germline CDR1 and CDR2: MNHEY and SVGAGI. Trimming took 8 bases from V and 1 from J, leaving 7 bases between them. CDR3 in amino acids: CASSWGTDTQYF. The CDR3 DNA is TGTGCCAGCTCCTGGGGCACAGATACGCAGTATTTT.

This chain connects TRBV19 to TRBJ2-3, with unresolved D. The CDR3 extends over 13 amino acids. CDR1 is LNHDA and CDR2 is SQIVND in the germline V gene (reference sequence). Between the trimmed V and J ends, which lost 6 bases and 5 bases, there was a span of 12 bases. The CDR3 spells CASRQGRKDTQYF. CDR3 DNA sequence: TGTGCCAGTAGGCAAGGGCGGAAAGATACGCAGTATTTT.

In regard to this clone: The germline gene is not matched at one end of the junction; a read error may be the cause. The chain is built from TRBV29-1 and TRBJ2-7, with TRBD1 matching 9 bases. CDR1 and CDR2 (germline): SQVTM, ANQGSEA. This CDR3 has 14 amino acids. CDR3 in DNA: TGCAGCGTTCAGGTTAGAACAGGGGGCGGCCCACTCCACTTC. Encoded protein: CSVQVRTGGGPLHF.

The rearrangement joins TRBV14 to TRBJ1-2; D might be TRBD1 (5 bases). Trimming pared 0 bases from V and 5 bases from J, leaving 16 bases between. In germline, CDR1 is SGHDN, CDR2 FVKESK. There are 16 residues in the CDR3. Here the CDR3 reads CASSQDPGPARYGYTF. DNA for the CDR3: TGTGCCAGCAGCCAAGACCCGGGGCCGGCCCGGTATGGCTACACCTTC.

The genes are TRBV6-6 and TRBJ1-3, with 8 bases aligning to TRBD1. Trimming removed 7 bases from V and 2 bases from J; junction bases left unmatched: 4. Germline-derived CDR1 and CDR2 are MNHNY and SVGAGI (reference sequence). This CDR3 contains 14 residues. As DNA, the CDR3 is TGTGCCAGCAAACCGACAGGGGCTGGAAACACCATATATTTT. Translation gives CASKPTGAGNTIYF.

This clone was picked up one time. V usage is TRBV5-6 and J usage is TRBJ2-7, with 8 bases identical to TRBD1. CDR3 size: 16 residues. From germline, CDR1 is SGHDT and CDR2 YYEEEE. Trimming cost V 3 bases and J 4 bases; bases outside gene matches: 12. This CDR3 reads CASSSVRSGGIYEQYF. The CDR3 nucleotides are TGTGCCAGCAGCTCTGTGAGGTCAGGGGGCATTTACGAGCAGTACTTC.

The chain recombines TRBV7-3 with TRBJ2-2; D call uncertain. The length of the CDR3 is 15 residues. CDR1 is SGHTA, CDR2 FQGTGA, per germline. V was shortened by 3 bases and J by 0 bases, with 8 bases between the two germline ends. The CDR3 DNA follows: TGTGCCAGCAGCTTGTCTGCAGCGAACACCGGGGAGCTGTTTTTT. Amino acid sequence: CASSLSAANTGELFF.

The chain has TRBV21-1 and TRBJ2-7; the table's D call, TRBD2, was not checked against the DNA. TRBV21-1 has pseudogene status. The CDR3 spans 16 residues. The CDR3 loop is CASSNGGSSTSYEQYF. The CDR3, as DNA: TGTGCCAGCAGCAATGGCGGCAGCTCTACCTCCTACGAGCAGTACTTC.

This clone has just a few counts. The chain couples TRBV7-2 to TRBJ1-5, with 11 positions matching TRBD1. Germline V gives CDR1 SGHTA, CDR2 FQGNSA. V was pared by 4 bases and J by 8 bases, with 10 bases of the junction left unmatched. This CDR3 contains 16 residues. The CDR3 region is CASSSGTGGPKEPQHF. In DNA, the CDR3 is TGTGCCAGCAGCTCAGGGACAGGGGGGCCTAAGGAGCCCCAGCATTTT.

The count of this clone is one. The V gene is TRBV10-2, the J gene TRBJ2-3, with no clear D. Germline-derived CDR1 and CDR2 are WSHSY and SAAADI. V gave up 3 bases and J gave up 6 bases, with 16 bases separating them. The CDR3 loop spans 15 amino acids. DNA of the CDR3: TGCGCCAGCAGTGACGCGACGGTACGGGCGGATACGCAGTATTTT. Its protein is CASSDATVRADTQYF.

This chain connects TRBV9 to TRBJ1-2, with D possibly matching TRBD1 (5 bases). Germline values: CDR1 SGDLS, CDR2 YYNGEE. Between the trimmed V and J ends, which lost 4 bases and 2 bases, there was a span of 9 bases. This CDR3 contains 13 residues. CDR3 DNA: TGTGCCAGCAGCCCCCGGGGGAACTATGGCTACACCTTC. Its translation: CASSPRGNYGYTF.